This paragraph covers one T cell receptor (beta chain) sequence. The target antigen is unknown. The sample comes from a study of shared clonotypes between healthy human individuals. Study-wide points: Sampling covered blood only; tissue repertoires likely differ.

All of the donors resided in Nashville, Tennessee, and each was a Caucasian adult. Using immunoSEQ multiplex PCR, the repertoire was profiled, and TCRdb retains in-frame clones only, with some absent. This table has 2 million to 2.5 million clones, approximately 96% appearing once. J lost 2 bases, V lost 4 bases, and 8 bases had no gene match. Per germline, CDR1 LNHDA and CDR2 SQIVND (reference sequence). This CDR3 contains 16 residues. The sequencing input was naive CD4+ T cells sorted from blood. Stated subset: CD45RA+ positively selected. The rearrangement joins TRBV19 to TRBJ1-2; 9 positions agree with TRBD1. This clonotype was obtained from a man between 18 and 35 years old in good health. CDR3 protein: CASSRLPGQGNYGYTF. In DNA form, the CDR3 reads TGTGCCAGTAGTAGACTCCCGGGACAGGGAAACTATGGCTACACCTTC.